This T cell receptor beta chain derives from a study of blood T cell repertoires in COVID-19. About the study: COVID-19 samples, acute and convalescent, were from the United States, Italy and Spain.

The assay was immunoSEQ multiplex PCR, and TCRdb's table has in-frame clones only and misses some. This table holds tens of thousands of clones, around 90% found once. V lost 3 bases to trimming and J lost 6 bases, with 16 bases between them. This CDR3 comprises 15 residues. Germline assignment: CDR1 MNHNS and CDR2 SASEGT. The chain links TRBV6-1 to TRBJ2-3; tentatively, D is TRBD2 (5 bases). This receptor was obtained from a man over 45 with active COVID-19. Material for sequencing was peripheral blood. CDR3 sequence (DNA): TGTGCCAGCAGTGACGGGGATCGTACAGATGATACGCAGTATTTT. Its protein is CASSDGDRTDDTQYF.